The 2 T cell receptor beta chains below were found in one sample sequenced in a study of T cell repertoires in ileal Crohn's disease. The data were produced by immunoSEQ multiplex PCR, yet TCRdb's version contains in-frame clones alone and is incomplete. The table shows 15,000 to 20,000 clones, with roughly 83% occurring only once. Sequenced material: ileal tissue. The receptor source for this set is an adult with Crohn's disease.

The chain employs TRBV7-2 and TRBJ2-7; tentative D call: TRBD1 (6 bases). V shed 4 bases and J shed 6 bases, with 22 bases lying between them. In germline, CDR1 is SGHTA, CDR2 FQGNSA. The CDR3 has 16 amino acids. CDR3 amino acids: CASSWGWGQPASEQYF. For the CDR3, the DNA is TGTGCCAGCAGCTGGGGGTGGGGGCAGCCAGCCAGCGAGCAGTACTTC.

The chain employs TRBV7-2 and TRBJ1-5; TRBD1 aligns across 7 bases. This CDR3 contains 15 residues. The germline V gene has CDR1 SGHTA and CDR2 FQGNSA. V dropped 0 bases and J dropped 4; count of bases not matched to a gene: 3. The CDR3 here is CASSLAGTENQPQHF. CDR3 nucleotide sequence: TGTGCCAGCAGCTTAGCCGGGACAGAAAATCAGCCCCAGCATTTT. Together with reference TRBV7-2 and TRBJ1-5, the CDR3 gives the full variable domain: GAGVSQSPSNKVTEKGKDVELRCDPISGHTALYWYRQSLGQGLEFLIYFQGNSAPDKSGLPSDRFSAERTGGSVSTLTIQRTQQEDSAVYLCASSLAGTENQPQHFGDGTRLSIL.